This T cell receptor beta chain was obtained from a study of T cell responses to AZD1222 COVID-19 vaccine. Findings and caveats of the study: Along spike, vaccine-associated CD4 TCRs were found throughout, with dominance at 160-218 and 743-854.

Sequencing was performed with immunoSEQ multiplex PCR; in TCRdb, only in-frame clones are kept and a portion is missing. This table has 150,000 to 200,000 clones, about 83% appearing once. For this clone: The target antigen is unknown.

CDR3 length: 15 residues. V shed 0 bases and J shed 0 bases, with 8 bases lying between them. The germline V gene encodes CDR1 MNHEY and CDR2 SMNVEV (reference sequence). The material sequenced was peripheral blood, taken 28 days after the second AZD1222 dose. This rearrangement joins TRBV27 to TRBJ1-1, with unresolved D. The sequence was collected from an adult who received the AZD1222 COVID-19 vaccine. CDR3 DNA: TGTGCCAGCAGTTTATCGCTAGGATTGAACACTGAAGCTTTCTTT. This translates into CASSLSLGLNTEAFF.